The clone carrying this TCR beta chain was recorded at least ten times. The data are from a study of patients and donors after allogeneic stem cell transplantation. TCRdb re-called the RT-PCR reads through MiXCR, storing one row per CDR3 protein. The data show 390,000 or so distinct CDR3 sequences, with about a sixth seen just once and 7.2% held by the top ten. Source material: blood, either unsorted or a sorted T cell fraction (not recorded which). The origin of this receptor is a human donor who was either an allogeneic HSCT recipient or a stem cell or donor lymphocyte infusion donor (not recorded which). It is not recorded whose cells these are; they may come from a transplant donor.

CDR3 residues: CASSQDKEGSISYEQYF. CDR3 bases: TGTGCCAGCAGCCAAGATAAGGAAGGGAGCATATCCTACGAGCAGTACTTC. The chain employs TRBV4-2 and TRBJ2-7; a weak D match, TRBD2 (5 bases). The V gene lost 0 bases and the J gene lost 1 base, with 16 bases spanning the gap. The germline V gene has CDR1 LGHNA and CDR2 YNFKEQ. The CDR3 runs to 17 residues.